The next 20 T cell receptor beta chains were all read from a single sample in a study of OX40 agonist ivuxolimab in advanced cancers. The assay was immunoSEQ multiplex PCR, and TCRdb's table has in-frame clones only and misses some. The table lists about 67,000 clones, around 83% of them singletons. Sequencing was performed on CD4+ or CD8+ T cells sorted from blood, taken in a trial of the OX40 agonist ivuxolimab. These receptors were collected from an adult with an advanced solid tumor such as melanoma, head and neck, liver or kidney cancer.

The chain combines TRBV6-5 with TRBJ2-1; 13 positions match TRBD2. The ends lost 4 bases at V and 5 bases at J; junction bases unmatched: 5. CDR1 is MNHEY and CDR2 is SVGAGI in the germline V gene. This CDR3 has 16 amino acids. Here the CDR3 DNA reads TGTGCCAGCAGTTTCCGGACTAGCGGGGGTGACAATGAGCAGTTCTTC. Translated, it gives CASSFRTSGGDNEQFF.

This clone was seen more than once but under ten times. The chain employs TRBV6-1 and TRBJ1-6, with TRBD1 matching over 7 bases. This CDR3 spans 16 amino acids. J lost 9 bases, V lost 0 bases, and 8 bases had no gene match. Per the germline V gene, CDR1 is MNHNS and CDR2 is SASEGT. The CDR3 sequence: CASSEALGQERSPLHF. The CDR3 nucleotides read TGTGCCAGCAGTGAAGCGTTAGGACAGGAACGTTCACCCCTCCACTTT.

The rearrangement uses TRBV11-2 and TRBJ1-5; no clear D gene. Germline-derived CDR1 and CDR2 are SGHAT and FQNNGV. CDR3 length equals 14 residues. V gave up 1 base and J gave up 4 bases, with 8 bases separating them. The CDR3 nucleotides are TGTGCCAGCAGCTTAGGTGCGGGAAATCAGCCCCAGCATTTT. Its translation: CASSLGAGNQPQHF.

This chain joins TRBV4-2 and TRBJ1-5; D gene ambiguous. There are 14 residues in the CDR3. The germline V gene has CDR1 LGHNA and CDR2 YNFKEQ. The germline V and J ends were trimmed by 2 bases and 3 bases, with 8 bases remaining between them. CDR3 sequence reads: CASSQLGYNQPQHF. CDR3 bases: TGTGCCAGCAGCCAACTGGGTTACAATCAGCCCCAGCATTTT.

The chain is built from TRBV6-6 and TRBJ2-1; maybe TRBD1 (5 bases). The germline V gene has CDR1 MNHNY and CDR2 SVGAGI (reference sequence). V was clipped by 6 bases and J by 1 base, with 10 bases between them. The CDR3 is made up of 14 amino acids. The CDR3: CASSKGPSYNEQFF. In nucleotides, the CDR3 is TGTGCCAGCAGCAAGGGGCCGTCCTACAATGAGCAGTTCTTC.

The chain employs TRBV7-6 and TRBJ2-3, with D possibly TRBD1 on 5 matching bases. The CDR3 extends over 16 amino acids. Trimming left V 1 base short and J 5 bases short, with 16 bases between. CDR1 is SGHVS, CDR2 FNYEAQ, per germline. The CDR3 region has the DNA TGTGCCAGCAGCTTAGGGTCCTGGGGCAGTGGAGATACGCAGTATTTT. Translation: CASSLGSWGSGDTQYF. Filled out from reference TRBV7-6 and TRBJ2-3, the complete variable domain reads GAGVSQSPRYKVTKRGQDVALRCDPISGHVSLYWYRQALGQGPEFLTYFNYEAQQDKSGLPNDRFSAERPEGSISTLTIQRTEQRDSAMYRCASSLGSWGSGDTQYFGPGTRLTVL.

CDR3 residues: CASSPGTGLNQPQHF. CDR3 bases: TGTGCCAGCAGTCCAGGGACAGGCCTAAATCAGCCCCAGCATTTT. The V and J genes are TRBV6-5 and TRBJ1-5; 8 nucleotides align to TRBD1. CDR1 MNHEY and CDR2 SVGAGI come from the germline V gene. J lost 4 bases, V lost 5 bases, and 7 bases had no gene match. This CDR3 region has 15 residues.

The V and J genes are TRBV19 and TRBJ1-1; the match to TRBD1 covers 9 bases. Germline CDR1 LNHDA, CDR2 SQIVND (reference sequence). With V trimmed by 6 bases and J by 5 bases, 4 bases remained unmatched. This CDR3 spans 13 amino acids. The CDR3 loop reads CASRQGAWTEAFF. The CDR3 bases are TGTGCCAGTAGACAGGGGGCATGGACTGAAGCTTTCTTT.

CDR3 protein: CASKDTVATNEKLFF. The CDR3 coding sequence is TGCGCCAGCAAGGACACCGTCGCAACTAATGAAAAACTGTTTTTT. V gene TRBV5-1 combines with J gene TRBJ1-4; the D gene is possibly TRBD1 (5 bases). The CDR3 contains 15 residues. V was cut by 6 bases and J by 0 bases, with 12 bases left in between. CDR1 and CDR2 from the germline V gene are SGHRS and YFSETQ.

The V call is TRBV27, the J call TRBJ2-7, with TRBD2 identical over 7 bases. CDR3 length: 15 residues. Per germline, CDR1 MNHEY and CDR2 SMNVEV (reference sequence). V shed 3 bases and J 4 bases; nucleotides not matched to a gene: 9. The DNA of the CDR3 is TGTGCCAGCAGTTTTGGGCGGGGGATAGGATACGAGCAGTACTTC. Translated, it gives CASSFGRGIGYEQYF.

The chain combines TRBV5-1 with TRBJ2-5; 10 bases are a match to TRBD1. Unmatched junction bases numbered 16, after V lost 1 base and J lost 4 bases. The germline gives CDR1 SGHRS, CDR2 YFSETQ. The CDR3 length is 19 residues. Written as DNA, the CDR3 is TGCGCCAGCAGCTTGCGCCCTCGCGAGGGACAGGGGAAGGCAGAGACCCAGTACTTC. Its translation: CASSLRPREGQGKAETQYF.

The chain carries TRBV6-1 and TRBJ2-5; D is tentatively TRBD1 or TRBD2 (5 bases each). V lost 6 bases and J lost 7, with 18 bases in between. The CDR3 covers 14 residues. Germline CDR1 is MNHNS and CDR2 is SASEGT. The CDR3, as DNA: TGTGCCAGCAGGGCCTCCGGGAACACAGGGACCCAGTACTTC. This codes for CASRASGNTGTQYF.

The rearrangement joins TRBV7-2 to TRBJ2-2; 9 bases are a match to TRBD1. The CDR3 runs to 15 residues. CDR1 and CDR2 from the germline V gene are SGHTA and FQGNSA. V dropped 5 bases and J dropped 4; count of bases not matched to a gene: 5. The CDR3 sequence: CASSPRGQGTGELFF. The CDR3 coding sequence is TGTGCCAGCAGCCCAAGGGGACAGGGCACCGGGGAGCTGTTTTTT.

The chain has TRBV6-1 and TRBJ2-6; 8 bases match TRBD1. Germline CDR1 reads MNHNS; CDR2 reads SASEGT. The CDR3 has 18 amino acids. Trimming at V came to 4 bases and at J to 0 bases, leaving 8 bases not matched to a gene. The CDR3 DNA reads TGTGCCAGCAGTGCCCTGACAGGGGCCAACTCTGGGGCCAACGTCCTGACTTTC. As protein: CASSALTGANSGANVLTF.

The table lists this clone with a count of one. The V call is TRBV29-1, the J call TRBJ2-2, with 7 bases aligning to TRBD1. The junction had 11 bases not matched to a gene; V was cut back by 4 bases and J by 12 bases. CDR3 length: 13 residues. CDR1 and CDR2 from the germline V gene are SQVTM and ANQGSEA. This CDR3 reads CSVAEQGSAKLFF. CDR3 coding DNA: TGCAGCGTTGCTGAACAGGGGTCGGCGAAGCTGTTTTTT.

The gene calls are TRBV14 and TRBJ2-5, with D possibly being TRBD2 (6 bases). The CDR3 is 14 residues long. Germline CDR1 reads SGHDN; CDR2 reads FVKESK. The germline V and J ends were trimmed by 6 bases and 5 bases, with 16 bases remaining between them. Here the CDR3 DNA reads TGTGCCAGCAGTCTTATTGCGGGGCTCGAGACCCAGTACTTC. It is translated as CASSLIAGLETQYF.

The rearrangement joins TRBV18 to TRBJ2-2; D gene ambiguous. The CDR3 runs to 12 residues. With 4 bases removed from V and 6 bases from J, the gap between germline ends came to 6 bases. Per the germline V gene, CDR1 is KGHSH and CDR2 is LQKENI. In nucleotides, the CDR3 is TGTGCCAGCTCACAACTATCCGGGGAGCTGTTTTTT. Amino acid sequence: CASSQLSGELFF.

The chain carries TRBV5-6 and TRBJ1-5, with 10 bases that match TRBD1. Germline V gene sequence: CDR1 SGHDT, CDR2 YYEEEE. This CDR3 spans 16 amino acids. Losses at the gene ends were 1 base for V and 4 bases for J; bases not matched to a gene: 5. CDR3 nucleotide sequence: TGTGCCAGCAGCTTGACCGGGACAGGGGCTAATCAGCCCCAGCATTTT. This translates into CASSLTGTGANQPQHF.

The chain is built from TRBV6-1 and TRBJ2-5; no reliable D call. Germline loops: CDR1 MNHNS, CDR2 SASEGT. The CDR3 extends over 14 amino acids. Trimming took off 4 bases at V and 2 bases at J, with 11 bases between the two ends. The CDR3: CASSVQFIQETQYF. The CDR3 DNA is TGTGCCAGCAGTGTGCAGTTTATTCAAGAGACCCAGTACTTC.

This chain connects TRBV5-1 to TRBJ2-7, with 8 bases lining up with TRBD1. J lost 5 bases, V lost 4 bases, and 8 bases had no gene match. Germline V gene sequence: CDR1 SGHRS, CDR2 YFSETQ. The CDR3 sequence is 14 residues long. The CDR3 nucleotides read TGCGCCAGCAGCCGTGACAGGGGAAGGGACGAGCAGTACTTC. Protein sequence: CASSRDRGRDEQYF.